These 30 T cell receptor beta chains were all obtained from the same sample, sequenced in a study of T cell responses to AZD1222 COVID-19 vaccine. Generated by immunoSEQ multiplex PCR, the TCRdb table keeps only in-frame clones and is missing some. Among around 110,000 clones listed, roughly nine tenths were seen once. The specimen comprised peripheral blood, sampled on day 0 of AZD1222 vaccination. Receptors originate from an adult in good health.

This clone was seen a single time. CDR3 coding DNA: TGCAGCGTGGACAGGGGGCGGGCTGAAGCTTTCTTT. Its protein is CSVDRGRAEAFF. The chain links TRBV29-1 to TRBJ1-1; 11 bases are shared with TRBD1. This CDR3 is built from 12 residues. Germline V gene data show CDR1 as SQVTM and CDR2 as ANQGSEA. Trimming removed 6 bases from V and 6 bases from J; junction bases left unmatched: 3. Full variable domain (remainder filled in from reference TRBV29-1 and TRBJ1-1): SAVISQKPSRDICQRGTSLTIQCQVDSQVTMMFWYRQQPGQSLTLIATANQGSEATYESGFVIDKFPISRPNLTFSTLTVSNMSPEDSSIYLCSVDRGRAEAFFGQGTRLTVV.

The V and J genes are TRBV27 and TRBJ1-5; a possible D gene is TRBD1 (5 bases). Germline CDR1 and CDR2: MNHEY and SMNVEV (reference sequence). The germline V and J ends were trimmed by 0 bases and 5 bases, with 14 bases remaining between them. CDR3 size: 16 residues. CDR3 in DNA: TGTGCCAGCAGTTTATCGGGACTAATGGGTGATCAGCCCCAGCATTTT. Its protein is CASSLSGLMGDQPQHF.

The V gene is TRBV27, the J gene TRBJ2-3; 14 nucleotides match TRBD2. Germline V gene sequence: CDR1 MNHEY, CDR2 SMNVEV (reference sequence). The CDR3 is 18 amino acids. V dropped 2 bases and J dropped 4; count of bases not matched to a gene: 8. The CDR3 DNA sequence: TGTGCCAGCAGTTTAGGGACTAGCGGGGGCCCAGGGGCAGATACGCAGTATTTT. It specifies CASSLGTSGGPGADTQYF.

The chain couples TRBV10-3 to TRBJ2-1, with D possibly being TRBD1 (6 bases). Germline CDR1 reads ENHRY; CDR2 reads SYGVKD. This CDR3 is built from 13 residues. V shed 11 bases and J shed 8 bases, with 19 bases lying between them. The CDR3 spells CAVEQGRSYEQFF. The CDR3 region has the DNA TGTGCCGTCGAACAGGGAAGATCCTATGAGCAGTTCTTC.

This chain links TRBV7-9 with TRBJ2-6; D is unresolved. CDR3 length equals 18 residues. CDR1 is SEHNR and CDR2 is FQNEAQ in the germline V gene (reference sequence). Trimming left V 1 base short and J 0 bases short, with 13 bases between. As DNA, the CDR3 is TGTGCCAGCAGCTTAGTAGTAGGAGTAACCTCTGGGGCCAACGTCCTGACTTTC. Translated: CASSLVVGVTSGANVLTF.

The CDR3 DNA reads as TGTGCCACCAGCAGAGTATCAGCCGGGGCTGAAGCTTTCTTT. This encodes CATSRVSAGAEAFF. This chain uses TRBV15 with TRBJ1-1; unclear D gene. The length of the CDR3 is 14 residues. With 1 base removed from V and 6 bases from J, the gap between germline ends came to 12 bases. The germline V gene encodes CDR1 LNHNV and CDR2 YYDKDF (reference sequence).

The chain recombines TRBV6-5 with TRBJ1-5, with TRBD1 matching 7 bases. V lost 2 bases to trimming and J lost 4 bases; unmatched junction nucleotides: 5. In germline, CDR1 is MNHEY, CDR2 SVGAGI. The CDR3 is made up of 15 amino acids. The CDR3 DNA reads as TGTGCCAGCAGTTACGGCAGGGGGGGGAATCAGCCCCAGCATTTT. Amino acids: CASSYGRGGNQPQHF.

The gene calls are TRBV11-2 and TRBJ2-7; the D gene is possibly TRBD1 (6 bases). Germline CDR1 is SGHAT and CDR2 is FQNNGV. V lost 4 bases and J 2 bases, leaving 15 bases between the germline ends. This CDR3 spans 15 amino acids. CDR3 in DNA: TGTGCCAGCAGCTCAACAGGGTCGGCAGCCTACGAGCAGTACTTC. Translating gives CASSSTGSAAYEQYF.

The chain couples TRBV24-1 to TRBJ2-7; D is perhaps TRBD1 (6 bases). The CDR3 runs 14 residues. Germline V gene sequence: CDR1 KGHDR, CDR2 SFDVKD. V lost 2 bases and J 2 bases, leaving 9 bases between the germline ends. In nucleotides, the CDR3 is TGTGCCACCAGTGATTCCCGGGACACCTACGAGCAGTACTTC. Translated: CATSDSRDTYEQYF.

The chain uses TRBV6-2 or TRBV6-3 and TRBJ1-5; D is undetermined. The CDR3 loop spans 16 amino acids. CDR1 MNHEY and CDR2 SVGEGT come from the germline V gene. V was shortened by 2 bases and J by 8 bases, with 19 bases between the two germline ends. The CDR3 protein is CASSYMWNGKFKPQHF. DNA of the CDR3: TGTGCCAGCAGTTACATGTGGAACGGGAAATTTAAGCCCCAGCATTTT.

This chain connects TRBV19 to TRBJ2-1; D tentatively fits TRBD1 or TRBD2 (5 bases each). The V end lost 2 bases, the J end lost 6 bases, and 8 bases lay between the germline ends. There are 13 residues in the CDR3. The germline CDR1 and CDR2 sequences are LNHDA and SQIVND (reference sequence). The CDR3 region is CASSITGLNEQFF. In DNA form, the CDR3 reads TGTGCCAGTAGTATAACGGGGCTCAATGAGCAGTTCTTC. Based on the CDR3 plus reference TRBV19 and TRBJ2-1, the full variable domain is DGGITQSPKYLFRKEGQNVTLSCEQNLNHDAMYWYRQDPGQGLRLIYYSQIVNDFQKGDIAEGYSVSREKKESFPLTVTSAQKNPTAFYLCASSITGLNEQFFGPGTRLTVL.

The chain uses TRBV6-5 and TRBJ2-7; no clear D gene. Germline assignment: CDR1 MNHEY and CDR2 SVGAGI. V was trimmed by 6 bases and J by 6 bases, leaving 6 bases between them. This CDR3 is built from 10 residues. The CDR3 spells CASSAFEQYF. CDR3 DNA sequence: TGTGCCAGCAGCGCCTTCGAGCAGTACTTC.

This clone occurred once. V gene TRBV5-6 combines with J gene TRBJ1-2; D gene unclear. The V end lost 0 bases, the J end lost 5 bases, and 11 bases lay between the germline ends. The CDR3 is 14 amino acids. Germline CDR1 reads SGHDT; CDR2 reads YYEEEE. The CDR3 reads CASSLAGYAYGYTF. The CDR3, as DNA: TGTGCCAGCAGCTTGGCCGGGTACGCTTATGGCTACACCTTC.

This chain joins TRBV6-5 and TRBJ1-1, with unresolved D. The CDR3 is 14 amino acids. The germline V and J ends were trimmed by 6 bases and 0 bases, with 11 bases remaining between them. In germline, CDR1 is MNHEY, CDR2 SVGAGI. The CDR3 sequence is CASREEGVNTEAFF. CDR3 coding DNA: TGTGCCAGCAGGGAGGAGGGCGTGAACACTGAAGCTTTCTTT.

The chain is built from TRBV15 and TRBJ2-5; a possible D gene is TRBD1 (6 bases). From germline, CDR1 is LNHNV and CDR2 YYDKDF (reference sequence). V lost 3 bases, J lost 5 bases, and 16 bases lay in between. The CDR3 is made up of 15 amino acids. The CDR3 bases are TGTGCCACCAGCAGGCCGACAGGAGCCCCGGAGACCCAGTACTTC. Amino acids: CATSRPTGAPETQYF.

CDR3 residues: CASSLRGGGYTF. The CDR3, as DNA: TGTGCCAGCAGTTTACGGGGGGGTGGCTACACCTTC. The genes are TRBV27 and TRBJ1-2, with D maybe TRBD1 (5 bases). Germline CDR1 is MNHEY and CDR2 is SMNVEV (reference sequence). CDR3 length equals 12 residues. V was cut by 2 bases and J by 7 bases, with 8 bases left in between.

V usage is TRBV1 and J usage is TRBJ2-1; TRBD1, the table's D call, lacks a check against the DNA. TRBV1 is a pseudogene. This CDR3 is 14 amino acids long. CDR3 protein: CTSSLPDSPHPQFF. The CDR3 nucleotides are TGCACCAGCAGCCTCCCGGACAGTCCACATCCGCAGTTCTTC.

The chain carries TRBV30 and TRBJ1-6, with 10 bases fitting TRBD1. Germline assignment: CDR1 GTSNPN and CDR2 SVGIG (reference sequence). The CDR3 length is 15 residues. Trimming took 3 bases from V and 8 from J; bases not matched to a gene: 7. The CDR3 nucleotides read TGTGCCTGGAGAAGGGACAGGGGTGGGGATTCACCCCTCCACTTT. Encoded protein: CAWRRDRGGDSPLHF.

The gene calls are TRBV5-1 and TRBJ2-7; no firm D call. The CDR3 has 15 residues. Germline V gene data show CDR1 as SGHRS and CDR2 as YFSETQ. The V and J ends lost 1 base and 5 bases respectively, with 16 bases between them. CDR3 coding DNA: TGCGCCAGCAGCTTGTTTTCTGCGGAGTCCCACGAGCAGTACTTC. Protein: CASSLFSAESHEQYF. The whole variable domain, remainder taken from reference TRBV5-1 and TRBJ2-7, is KAGVTQTPRYLIKTRGQQVTLSCSPISGHRSVSWYQQTPGQGLQFLFEYFSETQRNKGNFPGRFSGRQFSNSRSEMNVSTLELGDSALYLCASSLFSAESHEQYFGPGTRLTVT.

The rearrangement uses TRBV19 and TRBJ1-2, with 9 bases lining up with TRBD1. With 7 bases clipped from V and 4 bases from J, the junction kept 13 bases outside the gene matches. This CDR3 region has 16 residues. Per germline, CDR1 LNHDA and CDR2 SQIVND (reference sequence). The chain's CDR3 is CASTMGRRQGVYGYTF. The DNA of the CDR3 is TGTGCCAGTACCATGGGGCGCCGACAGGGGGTCTATGGCTACACCTTC.

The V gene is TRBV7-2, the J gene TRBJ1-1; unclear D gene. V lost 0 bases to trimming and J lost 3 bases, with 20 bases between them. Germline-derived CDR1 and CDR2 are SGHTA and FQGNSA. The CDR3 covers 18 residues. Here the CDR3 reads CASSLAGGPGARDTEAFF. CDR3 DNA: TGTGCCAGCAGCTTAGCGGGTGGCCCAGGTGCCCGCGACACTGAAGCTTTCTTT.

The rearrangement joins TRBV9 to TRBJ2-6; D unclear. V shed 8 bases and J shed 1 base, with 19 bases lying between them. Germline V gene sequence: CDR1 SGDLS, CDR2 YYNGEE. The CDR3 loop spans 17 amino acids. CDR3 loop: CASAPPGSGSGANVLTF. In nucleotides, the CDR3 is TGTGCCAGTGCACCACCGGGTTCTGGGTCTGGGGCCAACGTCCTGACTTTC.

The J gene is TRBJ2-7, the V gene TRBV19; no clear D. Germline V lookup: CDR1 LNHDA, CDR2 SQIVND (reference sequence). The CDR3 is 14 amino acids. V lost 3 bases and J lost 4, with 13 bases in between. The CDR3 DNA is TGTGCCAGTAGTATGGGCCTAAAGTATTACGAGCAGTACTTC. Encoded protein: CASSMGLKYYEQYF.

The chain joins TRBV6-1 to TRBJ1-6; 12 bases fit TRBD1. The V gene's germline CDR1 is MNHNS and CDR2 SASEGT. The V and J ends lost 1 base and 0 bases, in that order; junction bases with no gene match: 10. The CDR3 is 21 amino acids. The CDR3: CASSEVSRDRGLISYNSPLHF. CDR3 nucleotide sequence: TGTGCCAGCAGTGAAGTCAGCCGGGACAGGGGGCTTATCTCCTATAATTCACCCCTCCACTTT.

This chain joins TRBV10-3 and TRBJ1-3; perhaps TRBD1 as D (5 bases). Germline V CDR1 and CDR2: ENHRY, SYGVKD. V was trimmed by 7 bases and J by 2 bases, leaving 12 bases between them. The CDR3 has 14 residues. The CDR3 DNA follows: TGTGCCATCATGGTCTCGGGGCCTGGAAACACCATATATTTT. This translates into CAIMVSGPGNTIYF.

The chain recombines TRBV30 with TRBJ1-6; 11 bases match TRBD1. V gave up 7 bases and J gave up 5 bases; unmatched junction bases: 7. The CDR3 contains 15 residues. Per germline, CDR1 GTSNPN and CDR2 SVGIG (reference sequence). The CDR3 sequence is CASNGQGADNSPLHF. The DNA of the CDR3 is TGTGCCTCTAATGGACAGGGGGCAGATAATTCACCCCTCCACTTT.

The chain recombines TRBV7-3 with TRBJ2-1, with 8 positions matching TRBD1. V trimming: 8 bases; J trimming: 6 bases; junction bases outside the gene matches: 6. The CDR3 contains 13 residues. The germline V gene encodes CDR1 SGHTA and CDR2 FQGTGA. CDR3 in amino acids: CASGQGASNEQFF. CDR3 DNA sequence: TGTGCCAGCGGGCAGGGGGCCTCCAATGAGCAGTTCTTC.

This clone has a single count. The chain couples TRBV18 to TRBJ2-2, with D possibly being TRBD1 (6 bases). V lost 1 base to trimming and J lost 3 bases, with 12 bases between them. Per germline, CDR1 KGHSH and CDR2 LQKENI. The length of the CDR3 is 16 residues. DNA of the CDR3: TGTGCCAGCTCACCACGAGATGGGGGCGACACCGGGGAGCTGTTTTTT. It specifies CASSPRDGGDTGELFF.

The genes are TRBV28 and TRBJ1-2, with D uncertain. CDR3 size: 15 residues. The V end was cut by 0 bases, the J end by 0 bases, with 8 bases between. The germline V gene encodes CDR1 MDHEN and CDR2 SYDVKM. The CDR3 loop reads CASSLWSGANYGYTF. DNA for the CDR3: TGTGCCAGCAGTTTATGGTCAGGAGCTAACTATGGCTACACCTTC.

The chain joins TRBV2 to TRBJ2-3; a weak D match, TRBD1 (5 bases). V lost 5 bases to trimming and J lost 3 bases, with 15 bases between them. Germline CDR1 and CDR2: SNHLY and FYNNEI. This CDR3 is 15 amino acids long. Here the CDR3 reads CASSPREANTDTQYF. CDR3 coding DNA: TGTGCCAGCAGTCCCAGGGAAGCGAATACAGATACGCAGTATTTT. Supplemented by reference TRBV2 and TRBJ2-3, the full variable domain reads EPEVTQTPSHQVTQMGQEVILRCVPISNHLYFYWYRQILGQKVEFLVSFYNNEISEKSEIFDDQFSVERPDGSNFTLKIRSTKLEDSAMYFCASSPREANTDTQYFGPGTRLTVL.